Listed here are 5 T cell receptor beta chains from one sample, sequenced in a study of T cell repertoires in cytomegalovirus infection. TCRdb independently ran MiXCR on the reads; one entry per CDR3 protein. Of about 900,000 distinct CDR3 sequences in the sample, around 30% were seen once. These TCRs are of unknown antigen specificity. The source material was cultured CD8+ T cells from PBMCs, sampled from culture after CMV antigen stimulation. These receptors came from a human donor in good health (CMV status not recorded). Some clones in this sample may be carry-over from other donors' samples.

V and J are TRBV4-1 and TRBJ2-3; D not resolved. The CDR3 has 14 residues. Germline values: CDR1 MGHRA, CDR2 YSYEKL. V shed 0 bases and J shed 6 bases, with 10 bases lying between them. In DNA form, the CDR3 reads TGCGCCAGCAGCCAAGATCTGACCTCGGATACGCAGTATTTT. It encodes CASSQDLTSDTQYF.

The table lists this clonotype with many counts. The chain links TRBV7-2 to TRBJ2-7; 7 bases are shared with TRBD2. The V and J ends lost 4 bases and 6 bases, in that order; junction bases with no gene match: 9. The CDR3 loop spans 14 amino acids. Per the germline V gene, CDR1 is SGHTA and CDR2 is FQGNSA. The CDR3 region has the DNA TGTGCCAGCAGCTGGGACTACCCTTTGAGCGAGCAGTACGTC. Translated, it gives CASSWDYPLSEQYV.

V is TRBV29-1 and J is TRBJ1-2; 7 bases are shared with TRBD1. V was pared by 6 bases and J by 3 bases, with 7 bases of the junction left unmatched. CDR3 length: 13 amino acids. The germline V gene has CDR1 SQVTM and CDR2 ANQGSEA. This chain's CDR3 is CSVYRGHYYGYTF. CDR3 nucleotides: TGCAGCGTCTACAGGGGACATTACTATGGCTACACCTTC.

This chain connects TRBV28 to TRBJ2-1; 9 bases align to TRBD2. This CDR3 is built from 12 residues. V lost 5 bases, J lost 12 bases, and 5 bases stayed unmatched. CDR1 is MDHEN and CDR2 is SYDVKM in the germline V gene. The CDR3 here is CASSPTSGVQFF. The CDR3 DNA reads as TGTGCCAGCAGTCCGACTAGCGGAGTGCAGTTCTTC.

V usage is TRBV6-2 or TRBV6-3 and J usage is TRBJ1-1; the match to TRBD1 covers 7 bases. Germline lookup yields CDR1 MNHEY and CDR2 SVGEGT. V lost 2 bases to trimming and J lost 5 bases; unmatched junction nucleotides: 11. The CDR3 loop spans 16 amino acids. CDR3 DNA sequence: TGTGCCAGCAGTTACGACCCCCAGGGGGTTGGAACTGAAGCTTTCTTT. Translating gives CASSYDPQGVGTEAFF.